The table lists the clone carrying this T cell receptor beta chain with a few counts. Its antigen is currently unknown. This CDR3 comprises 15 residues. Germline V lookup: CDR1 MNHEY, CDR2 SMNVEV (reference sequence). The V and J ends lost 2 bases and 1 base respectively, with 11 bases between them. These data originate in a study of vaccination and CD4 T cells after COVID-19. Study background: Each convalescent patient was PCR positive for SARS-CoV-2 on nasal swab; 10 or so cases were mild and one severe.

Broader study findings: Convalescent participants were relatively few, and none had early post-infection timepoints studied.

Treatment specified: roughly ten-day PBMC culture with coronavirus spike peptide pools or control peptides (ViraFEST assay). Sequence data for DNA of cultured CD4+ T cells were generated by the Oncomine TCR Beta short-read assay. TCRdb ran MiXCR on the PCR reads and lists one entry per CDR3 protein. The data contain around 10,000 distinct CDR3 sequences, around 66% of them seen just once; the ten biggest clones take up 9% to 12%. The chain employs TRBV27 and TRBJ2-5; D remains unclear. The source material was CD4+ T cells from blood, cultured in vitro. The clonotype comes from a human donor who had recovered from COVID-19. In nucleotides, the CDR3 is TGTGCCAGCAGTTTACTAGGAGTAGGCCAAGAGACCCAGTACTTC. Protein sequence: CASSLLGVGQETQYF.